Shown below are 20 T cell receptor beta chains from a single sample sequenced in a study of cytomegalovirus exposure and HLA in healthy donors. PCR was performed using 60 Vbeta and 13 Jbeta primers. The data were produced by immunoSEQ multiplex PCR, yet TCRdb's version contains in-frame clones alone and is incomplete. This table has about 160,000 clones, roughly 88% appearing once. The sequenced sample consisted of PBMCs. The source of these receptors is a man aged 50 or older in good health and CMV-seropositive.

This clone has only one observation. The rearrangement joins TRBV2 to TRBJ2-2, with 16 bases identical to TRBD2. The CDR3 covers 17 residues. J gave up 5 bases and V 5 bases, and 5 bases lay outside the gene matches. Germline V gene lookup returns CDR1 SNHLY and CDR2 FYNNEI. The CDR3, as DNA: TGTGCCAGCAGTTCGGGACTAGCGGGAGGGATAACCGGGGAGCTGTTTTTT. Translating gives CASSSGLAGGITGELFF.

This chain connects TRBV27 to TRBJ2-3, with D tentatively TRBD2 (7 bases). The V gene lost 5 bases and the J gene lost 1 base, with 16 bases spanning the gap. The CDR3 loop spans 16 amino acids. From germline, CDR1 is MNHEY and CDR2 SMNVEV (reference sequence). This CDR3 reads CASSPRGGPGTDTQYF. CDR3 DNA: TGTGCCAGCAGTCCCAGGGGAGGGCCTGGCACAGATACGCAGTATTTT.

This rearrangement joins TRBV19 to TRBJ1-5; D possibly corresponds to TRBD1 (6 bases). In germline, CDR1 is LNHDA, CDR2 SQIVND (reference sequence). Trimming removed 7 bases from V and 7 bases from J, with 23 bases in between. The length of the CDR3 is 16 residues. Here the CDR3 DNA reads TGTGCCAGTACTTCCCTGACATGGGGGCAGGGGCAGCCCCAGCATTTT. The encoded protein is CASTSLTWGQGQPQHF.

This rearrangement joins TRBV6-1 to TRBJ2-3; the match to TRBD2 covers 13 bases. This CDR3 contains 18 residues. Germline V CDR1 and CDR2: MNHNS, SASEGT. V lost 4 bases, J lost 3 bases, and 10 bases stayed unmatched. CDR3 DNA: TGTGCCAGCAGTGGACTAGCGGGGGGCCGAGGGGATACAGATACGCAGTATTTT. Its translation is CASSGLAGGRGDTDTQYF.

This sequence joins TRBV27 and TRBJ1-1; D is perhaps TRBD1 (6 bases). V shed 5 bases and J shed 5 bases, with 9 bases lying between them. Germline V gene data show CDR1 as MNHEY and CDR2 as SMNVEV (reference sequence). CDR3 size: 12 residues. The CDR3 coding sequence is TGTGCCAGCAGTACCCAGGGGACTGAAGCTTTCTTT. This translates into CASSTQGTEAFF.

The rearrangement links TRBV19 to TRBJ2-3; possible D gene TRBD2, 6 bases. With 4 bases removed from V and 9 bases from J, the gap between germline ends came to 11 bases. Germline CDR1 is LNHDA and CDR2 is SQIVND (reference sequence). The CDR3 has 12 amino acids. This CDR3 reads CASSRRENTQYF. The CDR3 nucleotides read TGTGCCAGTAGTAGACGGGAGAACACGCAGTATTTT.

The chain has TRBV15 and TRBJ1-1; no clear D gene. The CDR3 consists of 15 residues. Per germline, CDR1 LNHNV and CDR2 YYDKDF (reference sequence). V dropped 1 base and J dropped 5 bases, with 14 bases sitting between them. CDR3 sequence: CATSRGVGASTEAFF. The DNA for the CDR3 is TGTGCCACCAGCAGAGGGGTGGGCGCGTCGACTGAAGCTTTCTTT.

This chain joins TRBV7-8 and TRBJ2-5, with TRBD1 matching 8 bases. The trim removed 1 base at V and 5 bases at J, leaving 6 bases unmatched. In germline, CDR1 is SGHVS, CDR2 FQNEAQ. This CDR3 spans 15 amino acids. DNA for the CDR3: TGTGCCAGCAGCTTAGTCAGGGGGCTGGAGGAGACCCAGTACTTC. It specifies CASSLVRGLEETQYF.

The chain links TRBV19 to TRBJ2-1; the match to TRBD2 covers 8 bases. In germline, CDR1 is LNHDA, CDR2 SQIVND (reference sequence). The CDR3 totals 14 residues. J lost 7 bases, V lost 4 bases, and 6 bases had no gene match. The DNA for the CDR3 is TGTGCCAGTAGTACGAGACTAGCGAGGAATGAGCAGTTCTTC. It translates to CASSTRLARNEQFF.

This rearrangement joins TRBV7-9 to TRBJ2-1; D is ambiguous. CDR1 and CDR2 (germline): SEHNR, FQNEAQ (reference sequence). The V end was cut by 5 bases, the J end by 7 bases, with 9 bases between. The CDR3 runs 12 residues. The CDR3 bases are TGTGCCAGCAGCCGATCTACGAATGAGCAGTTCTTC. Encoded protein: CASSRSTNEQFF.

This rearrangement joins TRBV6-1 to TRBJ2-1; a possible D gene is TRBD2 (6 bases). The CDR3 covers 16 residues. Germline assignment: CDR1 MNHNS and CDR2 SASEGT. V dropped 2 bases and J dropped 8 bases, with 19 bases sitting between them. In DNA, the CDR3 is TGTGCCAGCAGTGAACCCGGGAGCCACAGCAGGGATGAGCAGTTCTTC. It yields the protein CASSEPGSHSRDEQFF.

The chain has TRBV15 and TRBJ2-1; 7 nucleotides align to TRBD2. This CDR3 contains 16 residues. With 3 bases clipped from V and 0 bases from J, the junction kept 5 bases outside the gene matches. Per germline, CDR1 LNHNV and CDR2 YYDKDF (reference sequence). Here the CDR3 DNA reads TGTGCCACCAGCAGGGGAGGCGGGAGCTCCTACAATGAGCAGTTCTTC. Encoded protein: CATSRGGGSSYNEQFF.

The chain combines TRBV28 with TRBJ2-1; 7 nucleotides align to TRBD1. This CDR3 is built from 15 residues. Trimming took 10 bases from V and 10 from J; bases not matched to a gene: 19. The germline V gene encodes CDR1 MDHEN and CDR2 SYDVKM. The CDR3 region is CAIQGNRGYSGEQFF. DNA of the CDR3: TGTGCCATCCAGGGCAACAGGGGTTATTCAGGAGAGCAGTTCTTC.

The V call is TRBV29-1, the J call TRBJ1-4; 7 bases are a match to TRBD1. The V segment lost 6 bases and the J segment 7 bases; nucleotides outside the gene matches: 8. Looked up from germline, CDR1 is SQVTM and CDR2 is ANQGSEA. The CDR3 covers 13 residues. CDR3 in DNA: TGCAGCGTGACAGGGTATCAGGGTGAAAAACTGTTTTTT. Translating it yields CSVTGYQGEKLFF.

This chain connects TRBV4-2 to TRBJ2-3; 7 bases line up with TRBD2. Germline loops: CDR1 LGHNA, CDR2 YNFKEQ. After removal of 1 base from V and 2 bases from J, the junction contained 9 bases not matched to a gene. The CDR3 has 17 residues. This CDR3 is CASSQGEAGLTTDTQYF. CDR3 in DNA: TGTGCCAGCAGCCAAGGTGAAGCGGGGCTTACCACAGATACGCAGTATTTT.

The chain employs TRBV7-8 and TRBJ2-3, with 10 bases lining up with TRBD1. Germline loops: CDR1 SGHVS, CDR2 FQNEAQ. The CDR3 is 16 amino acids. V lost 1 base and J lost 1; bases outside the gene matches: 2. The CDR3 bases are TGTGCCAGCAGCTTAGGGACAGGGGGGGGCACAGATACGCAGTATTTT. It specifies CASSLGTGGGTDTQYF.

The rearrangement links TRBV19 to TRBJ2-1; a possible D gene is TRBD2 (7 bases). This CDR3 is built from 14 residues. CDR1 LNHDA and CDR2 SQIVND come from the germline V gene (reference sequence). V was cut by 3 bases and J by 7 bases, with 13 bases left in between. The CDR3, as DNA: TGTGCCAGTAGTATCTTCGAGGGGGGGAATGAGCAGTTCTTC. This codes for CASSIFEGGNEQFF.

The chain uses TRBV29-1 and TRBJ1-6; 7 bases align to TRBD1. The V segment lost 4 bases and the J segment 9 bases; nucleotides outside the gene matches: 9. CDR1 is SQVTM, CDR2 ANQGSEA, per germline. This CDR3 has 14 residues. The CDR3 sequence: CSVATGDRASPLHF. The CDR3 bases are TGCAGCGTTGCCACAGGGGATCGGGCTTCACCCCTCCACTTT.

The chain has TRBV5-1 and TRBJ1-6; no clear D. CDR3 length equals 13 residues. Per the germline V gene, CDR1 is SGHRS and CDR2 is YFSETQ. V shed 5 bases and J shed 10 bases, with 13 bases lying between them. CDR3 region: CASRSGTLSPLHF. CDR3 DNA sequence: TGCGCCAGCAGGAGCGGTACTTTGTCACCCCTCCACTTT. The variable domain in full, with the rest retrieved from reference TRBV5-1 and TRBJ1-6, is KAGVTQTPRYLIKTRGQQVTLSCSPISGHRSVSWYQQTPGQGLQFLFEYFSETQRNKGNFPGRFSGRQFSNSRSEMNVSTLELGDSALYLCASRSGTLSPLHFGNGTRLTVT.

V usage is TRBV5-1 and J usage is TRBJ1-1; D is unresolved. CDR3 length: 12 residues. V was clipped by 5 bases and J by 3 bases, with 8 bases between them. Per the germline V gene, CDR1 is SGHRS and CDR2 is YFSETQ. Written as DNA, the CDR3 is TGCGCCAGCAGGATCGGAGACACTGAAGCTTTCTTT. It encodes CASRIGDTEAFF.